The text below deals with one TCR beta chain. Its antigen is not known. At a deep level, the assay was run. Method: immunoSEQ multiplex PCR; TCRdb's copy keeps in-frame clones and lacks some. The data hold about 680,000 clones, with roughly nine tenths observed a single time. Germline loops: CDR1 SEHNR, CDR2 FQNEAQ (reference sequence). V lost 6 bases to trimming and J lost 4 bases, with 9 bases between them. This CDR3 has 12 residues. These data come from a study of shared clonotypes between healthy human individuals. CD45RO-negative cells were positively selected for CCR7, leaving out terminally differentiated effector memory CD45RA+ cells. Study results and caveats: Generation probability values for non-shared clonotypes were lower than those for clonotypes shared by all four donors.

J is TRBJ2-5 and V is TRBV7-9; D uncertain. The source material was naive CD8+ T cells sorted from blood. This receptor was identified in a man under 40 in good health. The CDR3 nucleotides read TGTGCCAGCAGTTCAACTGCAGAGACCCAGTACTTC. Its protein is CASSSTAETQYF.